The rows below give T cell receptor beta chains drawn from one sample of a study of T cells after yellow fever vaccination. TCRdb re-called the 5' RACE reads with MiXCR, one entry per CDR3 protein. The table shows about 300,000 distinct CDR3 sequences, with roughly 8.7% occurring only once. The source material was CD4+ T cells sorted from PBMCs, sampled 5 days after the yellow fever booster vaccination. The receptors derive from a man between 18 and 35 years old who received the YFV17D yellow fever vaccine. Each CDR3 is given with its conserved first and last residue. The D gene is left open where the match is weak. Some rows have no size entry. The others give once, few or many, or a class for an expanded clone.

clone_size j_call v_call d_call cdr3_aa cdr3_nt
few TRBJ2-7 TRBV5-1 TRBD1 CASRGDSPSSNEQYF TGCGCCAGCAGGGGGGACAGCCCTTCTAGCAACGAGCAGTACTTC
few TRBJ2-2 TRBV28 - CASRNGGAPGELFF TGTGCCAGCAGGAATGGCGGGGCTCCCGGGGAGCTGTTTTTT
few TRBJ2-1 TRBV10-1 TRBD2 CASSESGGANEQFF TGCGCCAGCAGTGAAAGCGGGGGGGCCAATGAGCAGTTCTTC
many TRBJ2-2 TRBV2 - CASLFGRYGELFF TGTGCCAGCCTCTTCGGACGGTACGGGGAGCTGTTTTTT
- TRBJ2-1 TRBV7-9 - CASSLLSGANEQFF TGTGCCAGCAGCTTATTATCAGGGGCCAATGAGCAGTTCTTC
- TRBJ1-2 TRBV4-1 - CASSQDKERVGVGYTF TGCGCCAGCAGCCAAGATAAGGAGAGAGTCGGGGTTGGCTACACCTTC
few TRBJ2-3 TRBV6-5 TRBD2 CASSRGLAGGLIGTQYF TGTGCCAGCAGTAGGGGACTAGCGGGGGGGCTGATCGGAACGCAGTATTTT
few TRBJ1-5 TRBV7-2 - CASSLVWSQPQHF TGTGCCAGCAGCTTAGTTTGGTCCCAGCCCCAGCATTTT
few TRBJ2-3 TRBV5-1 TRBD2 CASSSLAGGRADTQYF TGCGCCAGCAGCTCTCTAGCGGGGGGCCGGGCAGATACGCAGTATTTT
few TRBJ2-6 TRBV5-1 - CASSLAVTQASGANVLTF TGCGCCAGCAGCTTGGCAGTGACCCAAGCTTCTGGGGCCAACGTCCTGACTTTC
medium-sized TRBJ2-1 TRBV7-9 - CASSLTGDEQFF TGTGCCAGCAGCTTAACGGGGGATGAGCAGTTCTTC
- TRBJ2-3 TRBV14 TRBD2 CASSRRLAGALDTQYF TGTGCCAGCAGCCGACGACTAGCGGGGGCACTGGATACGCAGTATTTT
- TRBJ1-5 TRBV6-5 TRBD1 CASRTGDQPQHF TGTGCCAGCAGAACAGGGGATCAGCCCCAGCATTTT
few TRBJ1-5 TRBV28 - CASSSGGGIQPQHF TGTGCCAGCAGTTCGGGGGGGGGCATTCAGCCCCAGCATTTT
- TRBJ2-1 TRBV25-1 - CASSEFGMLRGSEQFF TGTGCCAGCAGTGAATTCGGAATGTTACGGGGGTCTGAGCAGTTCTTC
few TRBJ2-3 TRBV20-1 - CSASVAVTTDTQYF TGCAGTGCTAGTGTGGCAGTTACCACAGATACGCAGTATTTT
few TRBJ1-5 TRBV7-2 - CASSLAGRLSNQPQHF TGTGCCAGCAGCTTAGCGGGCAGGCTCAGCAATCAGCCCCAGCATTTT
few TRBJ2-1 TRBV6-2/TRBV6-3 - CASTDPPYNEQFF TGTGCCAGCACGGACCCGCCCTACAATGAGCAGTTCTTC
many TRBJ2-3 TRBV5-1 - CASSVDTAADTQYF TGCGCCAGCAGCGTGGACACCGCGGCAGATACGCAGTATTTT
many TRBJ1-1 TRBV6-2/TRBV6-3 - CASIGLLSEAFF TGTGCCAGCATTGGACTGCTCTCTGAAGCTTTCTTT
few TRBJ2-5 TRBV5-6 TRBD2 CASSHRTPGLAKTQYF TGTGCCAGCAGCCATCGAACCCCGGGACTAGCAAAGACCCAGTACTTC
few TRBJ2-1 TRBV7-8 - CASSSLVHNEQFF TGTGCCAGCAGCTCACTAGTACACAATGAGCAGTTCTTC
- TRBJ2-3 TRBV5-1 TRBD1 CASSASGQPTDTQYF TGCGCCAGCAGCGCCTCGGGACAGCCCACAGATACGCAGTATTTT
- TRBJ2-3 TRBV19 TRBD2 CASSIRRGGPDTQYF TGTGCCAGTAGTATTAGGCGGGGGGGCCCAGATACGCAGTATTTT
few TRBJ1-1 TRBV7-9 - CAIGSGSPSNTEAFF TGTGCCATCGGGTCGGGCAGCCCCTCGAACACTGAAGCTTTCTTT
- TRBJ2-2 TRBV5-1 - CASSLWGGSGELFF TGCGCCAGCAGCTTGTGGGGCGGCTCCGGGGAGCTGTTTTTT
- TRBJ1-4 TRBV7-7 - CASSFLGGEKLFF TGTGCTAGCAGCTTTTTGGGGGGGGAAAAACTGTTTTTT
- TRBJ2-5 TRBV5-1 TRBD2 CASSLWGRLAEETQYF TGCGCCAGCAGCTTGTGGGGACGACTAGCGGAAGAGACCCAGTACTTC
many TRBJ2-7 TRBV5-1 TRBD1 CASSLGQGEQYF TGCGCCAGCAGCTTGGGACAGGGAGAGCAGTACTTC
- TRBJ2-3 TRBV20-1 - CSARDRKASLQDTQYF TGCAGTGCTAGAGATCGTAAGGCTAGCTTACAAGATACGCAGTATTTT
- TRBJ1-2 TRBV10-3 TRBD1 CAITWDRGGRDYGYTF TGTGCCATCACCTGGGACAGGGGGGGCCGAGACTATGGCTACACCTTC
few TRBJ2-1 TRBV20-1 - CSARVASGTSYNEQFF TGCAGTGCTAGAGTAGCATCGGGGACCTCCTACAATGAGCAGTTCTTC
few TRBJ2-5 TRBV12-5 - CASGGRVVETQYF TGTGCTAGTGGGGGCCGGGTAGTTGAGACCCAGTACTTC
few TRBJ2-3 TRBV5-1 - CASKLSPGSTDTQYF TGCGCCAGCAAGCTTTCCCCTGGGAGCACAGATACGCAGTATTTT
- TRBJ2-3 TRBV13 - CASSGGPPADTQYF TGTGCCAGCAGCGGGGGACCCCCCGCAGATACGCAGTATTTT
- TRBJ2-3 TRBV12-5 - CASGLRGSDTQYF TGTGCTAGTGGTTTGCGGGGATCCGATACGCAGTATTTT
many TRBJ2-7 TRBV12-3/TRBV12-4 TRBD1 CASSLRQGSYEQYF TGTGCCAGCAGTCTAAGACAGGGCTCCTACGAGCAGTACTTC
- TRBJ1-1 TRBV30 - CAWGELVMNTEAFF TGTGCCTGGGGGGAGTTGGTTATGAACACTGAAGCTTTCTTT
- TRBJ2-1 TRBV12-3/TRBV12-4 - CASRGGLVYNEQFF TGTGCCAGCAGGGGGGGCTTGGTCTACAATGAGCAGTTCTTC
- TRBJ2-1 TRBV3-1 TRBD2 CASSPGGAFYNEQFF TGTGCCAGCAGCCCCGGGGGGGCCTTCTACAATGAGCAGTTCTTC
few TRBJ2-2 TRBV12-3/TRBV12-4 - CASRLSSYTGELFF TGTGCCAGCAGGCTTTCAAGTTACACCGGGGAGCTGTTTTTT
- TRBJ1-4 TRBV5-6 TRBD1 CASSLRDRVYFNEKLFF TGTGCCAGCAGCCTCCGGGACAGGGTTTATTTCAATGAAAAACTGTTTTTT
few TRBJ2-1 TRBV2 TRBD2 CASSKRGMYNEQFF TGTGCCAGCAGTAAGCGGGGGATGTACAATGAGCAGTTCTTC
many TRBJ2-2 TRBV20-1 - CSARMLGNTGELFF TGCAGTGCTAGAATGTTAGGGAACACCGGGGAGCTGTTTTTT
few TRBJ1-6 TRBV6-5 - CASSYDGNSPLHF TGTGCCAGCAGTTATGACGGGAATTCACCCCTCCACTTT